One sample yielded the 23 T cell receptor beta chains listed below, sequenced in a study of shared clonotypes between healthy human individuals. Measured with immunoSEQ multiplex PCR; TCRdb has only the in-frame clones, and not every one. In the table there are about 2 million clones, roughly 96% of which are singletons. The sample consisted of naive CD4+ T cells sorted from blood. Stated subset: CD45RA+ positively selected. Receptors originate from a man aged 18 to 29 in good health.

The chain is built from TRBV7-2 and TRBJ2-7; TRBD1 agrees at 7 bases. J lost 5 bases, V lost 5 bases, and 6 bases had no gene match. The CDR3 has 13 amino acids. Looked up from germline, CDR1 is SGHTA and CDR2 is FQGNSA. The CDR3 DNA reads TGTGCCAGCAGCAGACAGGGTCTTAACGAGCAGTACTTC. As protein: CASSRQGLNEQYF.

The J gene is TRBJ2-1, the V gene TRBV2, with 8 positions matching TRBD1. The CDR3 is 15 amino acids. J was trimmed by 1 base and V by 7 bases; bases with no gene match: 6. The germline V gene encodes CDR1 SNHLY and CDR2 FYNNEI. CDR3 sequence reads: CASKEDRESYNEQFF. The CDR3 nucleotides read TGTGCCAGCAAGGAGGACAGGGAATCCTACAATGAGCAGTTCTTC. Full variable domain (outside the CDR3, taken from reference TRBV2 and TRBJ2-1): EPEVTQTPSHQVTQMGQEVILRCVPISNHLYFYWYRQILGQKVEFLVSFYNNEISEKSEIFDDQFSVERPDGSNFTLKIRSTKLEDSAMYFCASKEDRESYNEQFFGPGTRLTVL.

The CDR3 nucleotides are TGTGCCAGCAGTTCCGGACTCGGCGAGCAGTACTTC. Translated: CASSSGLGEQYF. This sequence joins TRBV2 and TRBJ2-7; D is perhaps TRBD2 (5 bases). Per the germline V gene, CDR1 is SNHLY and CDR2 is FYNNEI. This CDR3 comprises 12 residues. The V end lost 5 bases, the J end lost 6 bases, and 11 bases lay between the germline ends.

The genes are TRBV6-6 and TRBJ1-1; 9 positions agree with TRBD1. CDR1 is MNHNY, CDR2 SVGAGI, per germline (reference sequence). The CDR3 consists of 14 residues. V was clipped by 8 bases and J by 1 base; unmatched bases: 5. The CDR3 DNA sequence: TGTGCCAGCTCGGACAGGGGATCGAACACTGAAGCTTTCTTT. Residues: CASSDRGSNTEAFF.

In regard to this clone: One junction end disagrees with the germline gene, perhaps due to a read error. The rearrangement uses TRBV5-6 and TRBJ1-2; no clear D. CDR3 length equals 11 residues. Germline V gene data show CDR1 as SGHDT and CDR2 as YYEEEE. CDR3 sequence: CASSLPTRPNF. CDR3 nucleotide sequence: TGTGCCAGCAGCTTGCCCACCCGGCCCAACTTC. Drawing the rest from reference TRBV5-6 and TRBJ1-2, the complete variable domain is DAGVTQSPTHLIKTRGQQVTLRCSPKSGHDTVSWYQQALGQGPQFIFQYYEEEERQRGNFPDRFSGHQFPNYSSELNVNALLLGDSALYLCASSLPTRPNFGSGTRLTVV.

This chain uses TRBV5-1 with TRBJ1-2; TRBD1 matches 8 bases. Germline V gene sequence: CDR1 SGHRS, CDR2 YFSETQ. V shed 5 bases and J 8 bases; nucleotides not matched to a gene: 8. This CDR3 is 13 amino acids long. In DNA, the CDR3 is TGCGCCAGCAGGGCCGGGACAGGCGGCGGCTACACCTTC. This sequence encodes CASRAGTGGGYTF. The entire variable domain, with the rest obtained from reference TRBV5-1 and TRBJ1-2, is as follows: KAGVTQTPRYLIKTRGQQVTLSCSPISGHRSVSWYQQTPGQGLQFLFEYFSETQRNKGNFPGRFSGRQFSNSRSEMNVSTLELGDSALYLCASRAGTGGGYTFGSGTRLTVV.

The CDR3 region is CASSIQGQGNQPQHF. The CDR3 coding sequence is TGTGCCAGTAGTATACAAGGACAGGGAAATCAGCCCCAGCATTTT. The rearrangement joins TRBV19 to TRBJ1-5, with 8 bases aligning to TRBD1. This CDR3 spans 15 amino acids. Germline CDR1 LNHDA, CDR2 SQIVND (reference sequence). V lost 2 bases to trimming and J lost 4 bases; unmatched junction nucleotides: 4.

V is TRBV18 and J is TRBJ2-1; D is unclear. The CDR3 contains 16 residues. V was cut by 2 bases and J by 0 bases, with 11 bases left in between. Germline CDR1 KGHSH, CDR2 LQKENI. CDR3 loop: CASSPFPPSSYNEQFF. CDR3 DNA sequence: TGTGCCAGCTCACCATTCCCGCCGAGCTCCTACAATGAGCAGTTCTTC.

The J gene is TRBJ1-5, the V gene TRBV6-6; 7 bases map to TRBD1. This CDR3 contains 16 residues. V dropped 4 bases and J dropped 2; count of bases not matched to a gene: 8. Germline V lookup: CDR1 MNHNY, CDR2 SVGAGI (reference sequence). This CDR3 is CASSFKTGSGNQPQHF. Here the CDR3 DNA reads TGTGCCAGCAGTTTTAAGACAGGGAGCGGCAATCAGCCCCAGCATTTT.

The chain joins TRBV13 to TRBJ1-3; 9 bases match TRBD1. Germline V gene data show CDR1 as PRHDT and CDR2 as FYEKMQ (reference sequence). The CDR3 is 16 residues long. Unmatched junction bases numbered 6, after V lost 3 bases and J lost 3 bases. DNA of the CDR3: TGTGCCAGCAGCTTCCGGGACAGGGCACTTGGAAACACCATATATTTT. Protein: CASSFRDRALGNTIYF.

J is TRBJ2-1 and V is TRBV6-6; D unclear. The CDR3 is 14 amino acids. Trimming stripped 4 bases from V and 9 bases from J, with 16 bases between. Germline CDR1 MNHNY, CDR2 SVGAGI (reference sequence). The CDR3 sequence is CASSSDPQWAEQFF. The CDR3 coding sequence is TGTGCCAGCAGTTCGGACCCCCAGTGGGCTGAGCAGTTCTTC.

CDR3 nucleotides: TGTGCCAGCAGTGAAGCTTTCCCTACCAGGGCCATCTACGAGCAGTACTTC. It encodes CASSEAFPTRAIYEQYF. The chain recombines TRBV6-1 with TRBJ2-7, with D perhaps TRBD1 (5 bases). From germline, CDR1 is MNHNS and CDR2 SASEGT. CDR3 size: 17 residues. V gave up 0 bases and J gave up 3 bases, with 18 bases separating them.

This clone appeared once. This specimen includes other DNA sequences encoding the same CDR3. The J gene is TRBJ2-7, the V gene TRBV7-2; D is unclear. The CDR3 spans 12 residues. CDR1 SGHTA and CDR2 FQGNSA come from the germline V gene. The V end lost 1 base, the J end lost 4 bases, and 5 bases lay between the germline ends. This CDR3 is CASSLVSYEQYF. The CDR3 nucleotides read TGTGCCAGCAGCTTAGTGTCTTACGAGCAGTACTTC.

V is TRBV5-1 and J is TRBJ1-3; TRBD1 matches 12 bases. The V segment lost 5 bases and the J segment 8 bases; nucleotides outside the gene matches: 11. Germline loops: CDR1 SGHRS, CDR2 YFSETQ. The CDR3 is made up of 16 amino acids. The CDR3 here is CASRVTTGQGAYTIYF. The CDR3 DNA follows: TGCGCCAGCAGGGTGACAACGGGACAGGGGGCTTACACCATATATTTT.

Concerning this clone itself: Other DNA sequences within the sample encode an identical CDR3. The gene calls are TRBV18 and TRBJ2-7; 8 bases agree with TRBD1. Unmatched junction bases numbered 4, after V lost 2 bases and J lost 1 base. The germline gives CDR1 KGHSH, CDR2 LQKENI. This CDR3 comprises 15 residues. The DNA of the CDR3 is TGTGCCAGCTCACCAGGACAGGGAATATCCTACGAGCAGTACTTC. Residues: CASSPGQGISYEQYF.

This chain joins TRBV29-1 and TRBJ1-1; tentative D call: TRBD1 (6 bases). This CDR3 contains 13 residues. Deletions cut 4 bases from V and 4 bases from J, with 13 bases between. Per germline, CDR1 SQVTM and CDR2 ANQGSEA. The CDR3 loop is CSVAQGSRTEAFF. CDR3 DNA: TGCAGCGTTGCACAGGGTTCGCGCACTGAAGCTTTCTTT.

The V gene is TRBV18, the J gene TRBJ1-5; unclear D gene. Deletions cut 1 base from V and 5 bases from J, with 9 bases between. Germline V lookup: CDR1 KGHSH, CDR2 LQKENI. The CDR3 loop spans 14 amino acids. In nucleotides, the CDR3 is TGTGCCAGCTCACCACAGGGTATCGATCAGCCCCAGCATTTT. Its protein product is CASSPQGIDQPQHF.

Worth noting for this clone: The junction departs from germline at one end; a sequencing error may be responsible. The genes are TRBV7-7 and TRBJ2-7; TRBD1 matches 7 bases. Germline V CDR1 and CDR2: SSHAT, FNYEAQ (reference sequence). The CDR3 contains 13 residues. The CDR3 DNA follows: TGTGCTAGCAGCTTAGGGGACAGCTACGAGCAGTACTTC. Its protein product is CASSLGDSYEQYF.

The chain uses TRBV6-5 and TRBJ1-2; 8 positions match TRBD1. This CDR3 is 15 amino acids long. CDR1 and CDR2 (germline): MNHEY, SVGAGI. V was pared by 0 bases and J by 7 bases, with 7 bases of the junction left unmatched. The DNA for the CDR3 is TGTGCCAGCAGTTACTCGACAGGGGATGTAGCTGGCTACACCTTC. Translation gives CASSYSTGDVAGYTF.

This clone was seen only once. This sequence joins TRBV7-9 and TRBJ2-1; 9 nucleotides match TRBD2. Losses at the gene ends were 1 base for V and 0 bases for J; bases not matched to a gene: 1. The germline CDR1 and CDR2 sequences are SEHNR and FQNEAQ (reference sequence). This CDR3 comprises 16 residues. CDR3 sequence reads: CASSLERGASYNEQFF. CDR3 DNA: TGTGCCAGCAGCTTAGAGCGGGGGGCCTCCTACAATGAGCAGTTCTTC.

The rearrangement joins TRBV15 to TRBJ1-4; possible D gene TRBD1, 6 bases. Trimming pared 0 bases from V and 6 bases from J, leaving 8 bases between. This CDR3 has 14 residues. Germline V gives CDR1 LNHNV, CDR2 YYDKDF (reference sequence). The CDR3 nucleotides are TGTGCCACCAGCAGAGAAAACAGGGATGAAAAACTGTTTTTT. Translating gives CATSRENRDEKLFF.

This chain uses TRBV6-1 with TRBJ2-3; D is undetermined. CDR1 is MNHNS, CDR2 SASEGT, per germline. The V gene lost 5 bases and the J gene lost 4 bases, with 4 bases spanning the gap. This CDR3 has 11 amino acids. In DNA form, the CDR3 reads TGTGCCAGCAGTTGGGCAGATACGCAGTATTTT. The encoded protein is CASSWADTQYF.

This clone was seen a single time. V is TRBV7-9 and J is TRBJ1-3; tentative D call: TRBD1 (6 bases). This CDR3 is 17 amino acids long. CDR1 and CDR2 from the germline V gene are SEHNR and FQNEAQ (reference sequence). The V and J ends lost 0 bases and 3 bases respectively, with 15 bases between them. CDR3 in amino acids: CASSLADGGASGNTIYF. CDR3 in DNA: TGTGCCAGCAGCTTAGCGGATGGGGGCGCGAGTGGAAACACCATATATTTT.